Following are 5 T cell receptor beta chains from one sample sequenced in a study of blood T cell repertoires in COVID-19. Clones were read by immunoSEQ multiplex PCR, and TCRdb kept only the in-frame ones, dropping some. The table shows some 150,000 clones, with about 80% occurring only once. The sequencing sample was made of peripheral blood. The receptors were sampled from a woman aged 80 or over with acute or convalescent COVID-19.

The rearrangement links TRBV2 to TRBJ1-5; possibly TRBD1 for D (6 bases). Germline V lookup: CDR1 SNHLY, CDR2 FYNNEI. V was pared by 3 bases and J by 6 bases, with 12 bases between. This CDR3 contains 14 residues. CDR3 protein: CASSDAQGGQPQHF. The DNA for the CDR3 is TGTGCCAGCAGTGATGCACAGGGTGGTCAGCCCCAGCATTTT. Filled out from reference TRBV2 and TRBJ1-5, the complete variable domain reads EPEVTQTPSHQVTQMGQEVILRCVPISNHLYFYWYRQILGQKVEFLVSFYNNEISEKSEIFDDQFSVERPDGSNFTLKIRSTKLEDSAMYFCASSDAQGGQPQHFGDGTRLSIL.

The chain joins TRBV30 to TRBJ1-5; 10 positions match TRBD1. Trimming cost V 2 bases and J 0 bases; bases outside gene matches: 16. Per the germline V gene, CDR1 is GTSNPN and CDR2 is SVGIG (reference sequence). This CDR3 is 20 amino acids long. CDR3 sequence reads: CAWSPRRTGGDTYSNQPQHF. The CDR3 DNA sequence: TGTGCCTGGAGTCCACGCCGGACAGGGGGAGACACTTATAGCAATCAGCCCCAGCATTTT.

In DNA form, the CDR3 reads TGTGCCAGCAGCTTAATTGGGGGGGCGACCTACGAGCAGTACTTC. This codes for CASSLIGGATYEQYF. The chain combines TRBV7-9 with TRBJ2-7; D is perhaps TRBD2 (7 bases). This CDR3 spans 15 amino acids. CDR1 is SEHNR and CDR2 is FQNEAQ in the germline V gene (reference sequence). The V end was cut by 2 bases, the J end by 2 bases, with 13 bases between.

The genes are TRBV10-2 and TRBJ1-5; D is undetermined. Germline loops: CDR1 WSHSY, CDR2 SAAADI. The CDR3 is 19 residues long. Trimming left V 0 bases short and J 1 base short, with 19 bases between. The CDR3 DNA follows: TGCGCCAGCAGTGAGTCGGAAGACACTTACCCCAGGAGCAATCAGCCCCAGCATTTT. Its protein product is CASSESEDTYPRSNQPQHF.

The J gene is TRBJ1-4, the V gene TRBV6-5; no clear D. Per the germline V gene, CDR1 is MNHEY and CDR2 is SVGAGI. V lost 5 bases and J 8 bases, leaving 15 bases between the germline ends. The CDR3 spans 14 residues. CDR3 residues: CASSRRPLGEKLFF. CDR3 sequence (DNA): TGTGCCAGCAGTCGCCGACCGCTAGGAGAAAAACTGTTTTTT.